Here is one T cell receptor beta chain with its context. This entry is derived from a study of Ad26.COV2.S vaccination and SARS-CoV-2 variants. Turning to the study itself: Once or twice, 56 days apart, Ad26.COV2.S was delivered intramuscularly.

The treatment denotes: roughly 19 received Ad26.COV2.S at low or high dose, single or two shots; roughly five received placebo; per-sample allocation not given. Specimen acquisition occurred on day 63 following the initial vaccine or placebo injection. An Ad26 vector that expressed Wuhan-strain SARS-CoV-2 spike constituted the vaccine. Data came from immunoSEQ multiplex PCR; TCRdb stores just in-frame clones and leaves some out. The table lists 440,000 or so clones, around 91% of them singletons. Germline values: CDR1 LGHDT, CDR2 YNNKEL (reference sequence). V dropped 3 bases and J dropped 4; count of bases not matched to a gene: 2. This CDR3 has 14 residues.

The sequence was obtained from a person between 18 and 60 years old who received the Ad26.COV2.S COVID-19 vaccine or a placebo. The chain recombines TRBV3-1 (or the pseudogene TRBV3-2) with TRBJ2-7, with 11 bases that match TRBD1. The sequencing here drew on peripheral blood, taken in a trial of Ad26.COV2.S vaccine versus placebo. The CDR3 nucleotides read TGTGCCAGCAGCCACGGGGACAGGGGGTACGAGCAGTACTTC. This codes for CASSHGDRGYEQYF.